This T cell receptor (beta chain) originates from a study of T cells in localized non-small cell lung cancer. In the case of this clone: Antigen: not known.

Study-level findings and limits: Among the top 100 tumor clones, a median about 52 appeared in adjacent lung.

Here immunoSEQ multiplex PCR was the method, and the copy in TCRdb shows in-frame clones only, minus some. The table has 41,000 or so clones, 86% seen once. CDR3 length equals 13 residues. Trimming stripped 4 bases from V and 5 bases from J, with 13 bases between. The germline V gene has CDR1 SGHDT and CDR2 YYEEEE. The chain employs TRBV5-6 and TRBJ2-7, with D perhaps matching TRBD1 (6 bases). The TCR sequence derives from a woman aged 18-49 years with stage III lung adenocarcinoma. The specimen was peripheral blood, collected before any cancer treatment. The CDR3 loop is CASSAGTLNEQYF. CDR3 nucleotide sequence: TGTGCCAGCAGCGCCGGGACACTTAACGAGCAGTACTTC.